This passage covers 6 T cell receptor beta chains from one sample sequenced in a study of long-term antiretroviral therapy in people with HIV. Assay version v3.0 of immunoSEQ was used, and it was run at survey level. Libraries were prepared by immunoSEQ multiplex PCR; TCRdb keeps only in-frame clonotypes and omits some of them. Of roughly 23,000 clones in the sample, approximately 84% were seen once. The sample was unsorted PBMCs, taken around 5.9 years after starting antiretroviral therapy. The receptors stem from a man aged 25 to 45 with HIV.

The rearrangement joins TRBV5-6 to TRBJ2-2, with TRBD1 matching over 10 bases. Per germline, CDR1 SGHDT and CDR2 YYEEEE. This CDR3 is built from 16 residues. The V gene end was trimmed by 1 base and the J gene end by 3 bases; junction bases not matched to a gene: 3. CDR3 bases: TGTGCCAGCAGCTTGAGACAGGGGGCGGACACCGGGGAGCTGTTTTTT. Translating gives CASSLRQGADTGELFF.

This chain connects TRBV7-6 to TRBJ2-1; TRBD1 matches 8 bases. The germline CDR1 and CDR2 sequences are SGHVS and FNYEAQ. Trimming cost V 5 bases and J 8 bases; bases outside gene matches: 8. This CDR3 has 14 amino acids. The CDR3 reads CASSPGQGWDEQFF. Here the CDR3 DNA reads TGTGCCAGCAGCCCCGGACAGGGATGGGATGAGCAGTTCTTC.

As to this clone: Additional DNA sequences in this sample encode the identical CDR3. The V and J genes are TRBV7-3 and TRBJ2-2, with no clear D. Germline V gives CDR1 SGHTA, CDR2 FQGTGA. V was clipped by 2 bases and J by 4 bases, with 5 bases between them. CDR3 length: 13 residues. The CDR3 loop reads CASSLLGTGELFF. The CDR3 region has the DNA TGTGCCAGCAGCTTACTCGGCACCGGGGAGCTGTTTTTT.

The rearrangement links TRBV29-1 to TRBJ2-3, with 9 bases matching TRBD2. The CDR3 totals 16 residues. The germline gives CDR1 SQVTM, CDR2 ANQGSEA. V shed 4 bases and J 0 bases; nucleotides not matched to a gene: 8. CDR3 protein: CSVAYGLALSTDTQYF. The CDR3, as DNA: TGCAGCGTTGCGTATGGACTAGCGCTTAGCACAGATACGCAGTATTTT.

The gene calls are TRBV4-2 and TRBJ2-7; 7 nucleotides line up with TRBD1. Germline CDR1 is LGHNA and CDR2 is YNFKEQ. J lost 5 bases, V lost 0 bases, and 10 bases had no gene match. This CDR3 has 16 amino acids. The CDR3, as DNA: TGTGCCAGCAGCCAAGACTTCCGACAGGGTCCCGACGAGCAGTACTTC. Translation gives CASSQDFRQGPDEQYF.

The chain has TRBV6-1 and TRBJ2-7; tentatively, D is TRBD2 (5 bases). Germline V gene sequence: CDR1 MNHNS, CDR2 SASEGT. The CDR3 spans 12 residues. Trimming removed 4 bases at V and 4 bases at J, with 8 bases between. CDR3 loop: CASSGGLYEQYF. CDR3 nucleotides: TGTGCCAGCAGTGGAGGGTTGTACGAGCAGTACTTC.